This TCR beta chain was identified in a study of blood T cell repertoires in COVID-19. CDR3 length equals 17 residues. In germline, CDR1 is SGHRS, CDR2 YFSETQ. With V trimmed by 4 bases and J by 4 bases, 13 bases remained unmatched. The data were produced by immunoSEQ multiplex PCR, yet TCRdb's version contains in-frame clones alone and is incomplete. The table includes fewer than 300,000 clones, approximately 81% detected once. Sequencing was done on a sample of PBMCs or T cells enriched from blood (not recorded which). This TCR was sampled from a woman aged 50 to 60 who had recovered from COVID-19. The rearrangement uses TRBV5-1 and TRBJ1-2; TRBD1 matches 10 bases. The DNA of the CDR3 is TGCGCCAGCAGCCCCGGACAGGGGGTGGCCTACGCCTATGGCTACACCTTC. Encoded protein: CASSPGQGVAYAYGYTF. Full variable domain (missing parts from reference TRBV5-1 and TRBJ1-2): KAGVTQTPRYLIKTRGQQVTLSCSPISGHRSVSWYQQTPGQGLQFLFEYFSETQRNKGNFPGRFSGRQFSNSRSEMNVSTLELGDSALYLCASSPGQGVAYAYGYTFGSGTRLTVV.